These T cell receptor beta chains were read from a single sample in a study of blood T cells in healthy people across ages. Via MiXCR, TCRdb re-called the 5' RACE reads, giving one row per CDR3 protein. This table has around 320,000 distinct CDR3 sequences, 27% appearing once. Sequencing used blood. These receptors all stem from a woman in her sixties or seventies in good health. Both conserved end residues are part of each CDR3. D genes are given only for firm matches. Clone size is not always given. Where it is, it says once, few, many or a class for expanded clones.

V	D	J	size	CDR3	DNA
TRBV5-1	.	TRBJ1-4	few	CASSLLYGFGEKLFF	TGCGCCAGCAGCTTGTTGTACGGCTTCGGAGAAAAACTGTTTTTT
TRBV28	.	TRBJ2-7	.	CASSLISRSSYEQYF	TGTGCCAGCAGTTTAATTTCCAGGTCCTCCTACGAGCAGTACTTC
TRBV29-1	TRBD1	TRBJ2-1	many	CSVAGQLSYNEQFF	TGCAGCGTTGCGGGACAGCTCTCCTACAATGAGCAGTTCTTC
TRBV10-3	TRBD1	TRBJ2-3	.	CAISVGDRETDTQYF	TGTGCCATCAGTGTTGGGGACAGGGAAACAGATACGCAGTATTTT
TRBV7-9	TRBD2	TRBJ2-7	.	CASSSREGDEQYF	TGTGCCAGCAGCTCGCGGGAGGGGGACGAGCAGTACTTC
TRBV6-2/TRBV6-3	.	TRBJ1-2	.	CASSYGPYGYTF	TGTGCCAGCAGTTACGGGCCCTATGGCTACACCTTC
TRBV6-2/TRBV6-3	.	TRBJ2-7	once	CASSQSEYEQYF	TGTGCCAGCAGCCAATCGGAATACGAGCAGTACTTC
TRBV20-1	.	TRBJ1-1	few	CSARVVGYTEAFF	TGCAGTGCTAGAGTGGTTGGGTACACTGAAGCTTTCTTT
TRBV5-6	TRBD1	TRBJ1-5	.	CASSRQGSSNQPQHF	TGTGCCAGCAGCCGACAGGGATCGAGCAATCAGCCCCAGCATTTT
TRBV3-1	.	TRBJ2-7	.	CASSQQVYEQYF	TGTGCCAGCAGCCAACAGGTTTACGAGCAGTACTTC
TRBV14	.	TRBJ2-1	.	CASSQGLWASRWGGYEQFF	TGTGCCAGCAGCCAAGGACTATGGGCCAGCCGATGGGGTGGCTATGAGCAGTTCTTC
TRBV7-2	.	TRBJ1-3	few	CASSLGSGTLGNTIYF	TGTGCCAGCAGCTTAGGAAGTGGGACACTGGGAAACACCATATATTTT
TRBV12-3/TRBV12-4	TRBD1	TRBJ1-2	.	CASSPRTGPNGYTF	TGTGCCAGCAGTCCAAGGACAGGGCCAAATGGCTACACCTTC
TRBV6-5	TRBD1	TRBJ2-3	few	CASSYSLGQGRDTQYF	TGTGCCAGCAGTTACTCGTTGGGACAGGGGAGAGATACGCAGTATTTT
TRBV7-9	TRBD1	TRBJ1-6	.	CASSGDRDNLPLHF	TGTGCCAGCAGCGGGGACAGGGATAATTTACCCCTCCACTTT
TRBV11-3	.	TRBJ2-3	.	CASSFRGGSSTDTQYF	TGTGCCAGCAGCTTTAGGGGGGGGAGCAGCACAGATACGCAGTATTTT
TRBV7-8	.	TRBJ2-7	.	CASSLGLVGGPYEQYF	TGTGCCAGCAGCTTAGGACTAGTTGGGGGTCCGTACGAGCAGTACTTC
TRBV4-1	TRBD1	TRBJ2-2	many	CASSQDPGQLIAGELFF	TGCGCCAGCAGCCAAGACCCGGGACAGCTTATTGCCGGGGAGCTGTTTTTT
TRBV7-2	TRBD2	TRBJ2-4	few	CASSSHSTSGSQVKNIQYF	TGTGCCAGCAGCTCCCACTCCACTAGCGGGAGTCAAGTCAAAAACATTCAGTACTTC
TRBV20-1	.	TRBJ2-4	.	CSAYSGTPFDKNIQYF	TGCAGTGCTTACTCCGGGACTCCCTTCGACAAAAACATTCAGTACTTC
TRBV29-1	.	TRBJ1-1	few	CSVEFQSRGTEAFF	TGCAGCGTTGAATTTCAGAGCCGTGGGACTGAAGCTTTCTTT
TRBV20-1	TRBD2	TRBJ2-1	once	CSARMAGGRNEQFF	TGCAGTGCTAGAATGGCGGGAGGGCGCAATGAGCAGTTCTTC
TRBV27	TRBD1	TRBJ2-7	.	CASSPRTGPPYEQYF	TGTGCCAGCAGTCCCCGGACAGGCCCCCCGTACGAGCAGTACTTC
TRBV9	.	TRBJ1-4	few	CASSVDGGLEEKLFF	TGTGCCAGCAGCGTAGATGGGGGTTTAGAAGAAAAACTGTTTTTT
TRBV6-5	.	TRBJ2-1	few	CASSYRSPDDNEQFF	TGTGCCAGCAGTTATCGCTCGCCGGACGACAATGAGCAGTTCTTC
TRBV28	.	TRBJ2-5	few	CASGAHPQETQYF	TGTGCCAGCGGTGCTCACCCCCAAGAGACCCAGTACTTC
TRBV29-1	TRBD2	TRBJ2-1	few	CSVAKSGTTSYNEQFF	TGCAGCGTTGCAAAATCCGGGACTACTTCCTACAATGAGCAGTTCTTC
TRBV10-3	.	TRBJ2-5	.	CTISPSSGGQETQYF	TGTACCATCAGCCCCTCCAGTGGGGGGCAAGAGACCCAGTACTTC
TRBV3-1	.	TRBJ1-2	.	CASSRLDGGYTF	TGTGCCAGCAGCCGCCTTGATGGCGGCTACACCTTC
TRBV29-1	.	TRBJ2-1	few	CSVVVSYNEQFF	TGCAGCGTTGTCGTCAGTTACAATGAGCAGTTCTTC
TRBV4-2	.	TRBJ1-4	.	CASSQDLVGGVREKLFF	TGTGCCAGCAGCCAAGATCTTGTAGGAGGGGTTCGCGAAAAACTGTTTTTT
TRBV5-1	.	TRBJ2-5	few	CASSLMAVETQYF	TGCGCCAGCAGCTTGATGGCAGTCGAGACCCAGTACTTC
TRBV20-1	.	TRBJ2-7	.	CSAPSRDRPYEQYF	TGCAGTGCTCCGTCCCGGGACCGCCCCTACGAGCAGTACTTC
TRBV7-2	.	TRBJ1-1	.	CASSLVPLNTEAFF	TGTGCCAGCAGCTTAGTACCACTGAACACTGAAGCTTTCTTT
TRBV3-1	.	TRBJ1-2	few	CASRISGNYGYTF	TGTGCCAGCAGGATATCGGGCAACTATGGCTACACCTTC
TRBV20-1	TRBD2	TRBJ2-7	.	CSADPGLASYEQYF	TGCAGTGCAGATCCGGGACTAGCGTCCTACGAGCAGTACTTC
TRBV4-3	.	TRBJ2-7	.	CASSQQASYEQYF	TGCGCCAGCAGCCAACAGGCGTCCTACGAGCAGTACTTC
TRBV6-5	TRBD1	TRBJ1-1	.	CASSYSTGAHTEAFF	TGTGCCAGCAGTTATTCCACAGGGGCCCACACTGAAGCTTTCTTT
TRBV20-1	TRBD2	TRBJ2-1	.	CSARELWLAGLNEQFF	TGCAGTGCTAGAGAATTGTGGCTAGCGGGTCTGAATGAGCAGTTCTTC
TRBV9	.	TRBJ2-7	.	CASSVGTVGYEQYF	TGTGCCAGCAGCGTAGGGACAGTCGGTTACGAGCAGTACTTC
TRBV20-1	TRBD1	TRBJ2-7	many	CSARDRGQHISYEQYF	TGCAGTGCTAGAGATAGGGGACAGCATATCTCCTACGAGCAGTACTTC
TRBV20-1	.	TRBJ1-5	few	CSAEQRNQPQHF	TGCAGTGCTGAACAGAGAAATCAGCCCCAGCATTTT
TRBV9	TRBD2	TRBJ2-1	many	CASSGNSGSLNEQFF	TGTGCCAGCAGCGGTAATAGCGGGAGTTTGAATGAGCAGTTCTTC
TRBV5-1	.	TRBJ2-3	once	CASSLFYSTDTQYF	TGCGCCAGCAGCTTGTTTTACAGCACAGATACGCAGTATTTT